This entry is about one T cell receptor (beta chain). This clonotype was seen many times. This receptor's antigen is unknown. Base qualities were left out, and no much larger clone turns up one base away. The library was obtained by PCR. Data came from an Illumina HiSeq 4000. Preparation of bulk TCR libraries followed a previously described approach, with the TCR primers listed in Table S5. The Qiagen AllPrep DNA/RNA kit was used to purify total RNA. Before analysis, reads from multiple sequencing runs of one library were combined. Processing in the source paper ran as follows. Only reads with exact TCR constant sequence were kept, trimmed to 150 nt, and grouped by their 12-nt molecular barcodes. Reads within each barcode group were sub-clustered using a 15% Levenshtein threshold, and quality-weighted consensus sequences were constructed for each RNA molecule. Non-functional sequences were excluded, and lower-count sequences lying one edit away from another sequence were also excluded. Based on fitting two negative binomial distributions, any barcode sub-cluster with under 20% of the maximum read count was discarded. TCRdb itself trimmed the public reads at Q25 with fastp, ran MiXCR and retained productive beta chains. Records with the same CDR3 protein are collapsed into one entry carrying the most frequent genes and DNA. The V and J calls and clone size are TCRdb's, not the authors'. The table for this sample lists about 640,000 distinct CDR3 sequences; 15% to 20% of them were counted only once. The biggest ten clones account for approximately 0.9% of the sample.

The sample belongs to a study of molecular identifiers for immune sequencing clone quantification listed by TCRdb under 2018. In the study overall: In a replicate experiment, RNA from approximately 22,000 or 94,000 naive CD8 T cells was split into five aliquots, four of which were sequenced. CD8 T cells were used in a methods study to benchmark molecular-identifier clustering-based TCR repertoire sequencing (MIDCIRS) and TCR RNA copy counting.

Results and caveats for the whole study, not just this receptor: Identical TCR molecules sharing a barcode could cause highly expanded clone sizes to be underestimated. When barcode sub-clustering was left out, chimeric consensus sequences inflated TCR diversity, with chimeras reaching as high as 47%. In CMV-specific effector cells, clones with more than 20 RNA copies accounted for over 97% of molecules, whereas in naive cells such clones accounted for under 1%. The naive libraries included spiked-in Jurkat TCR RNA (more than nine copies' worth), and this Jurkat TCR RNA is not part of the donor repertoire. Spiked-in Jurkat TCR RNA equivalent to a single cell was reported to be detectable even among one million naive CD8 T cells. Modeling indicated about 3 TCR RNA copies recovered per cell, compared with roughly 10 by digital PCR, which implies a capture efficiency of about 27%.

CDR1 and CDR2 (SGHDN, FVKESK) derive from the germline V gene. Ends trimmed: V by 4 bases, J by 6 bases; bases unmatched to a gene: 5. The CDR3 sequence holds 13 residues, the cysteine and phenylalanine included. Of the read, only the CDR3 DNA is kept; its 39 bases are in frame from base 1. Libraries of naive CD8 T cells were built from around 18,000 to 910,000 sorted cells, with 10%, 30% or 50% of the purified RNA used. Naive CD8 T cells were FACS-sorted as CD8+CD4-CCR7+CD45RA+ on a BD FACSAria II into RLT Plus buffer. Ten to eleven TCR copies' worth of Jurkat RNA were spiked into roughly 20,000-1,000,000 naive CD8 T cell samples to test detection sensitivity. Enrichment of CD8 T cells was done with RosetteSep CD8+ T Cell Enrichment Cocktail plus Ficoll-Paque, and ACK red cell lysis came afterward.

The receptor was isolated from a human donor in good health. Some libraries in this study had Jurkat cell RNA spiked in. The chain is made from TRBV14 and TRBJ1-1; 7 nucleotides in the junction match TRBD1. The sample taken for sequencing was naive CD8+ T cells from blood, with Jurkat cell RNA spiked in. The cell subset or site label of this sample denotes: FACS-sorted CD8+CD4-CCR7+CD45RA+ naive T cells. DNA sequence: TGTGCCAGCAGCCCGGGACAGTTCCCTGAAGCTTTCTTT. It encodes CASSPGQFPEAFF. With the portions outside the CDR3 filled from the reference TRBV14 and TRBJ1-1 genes, the complete variable region becomes EAGVTQFPSHSVIEKGQTVTLRCDPISGHDNLYWYRRVMGKEIKFLLHFVKESKQDESGMPNNRFLAERTGGTYSTLKVQPAELEDSGVYFCASSPGQFPEAFFGQGTRLTVV.